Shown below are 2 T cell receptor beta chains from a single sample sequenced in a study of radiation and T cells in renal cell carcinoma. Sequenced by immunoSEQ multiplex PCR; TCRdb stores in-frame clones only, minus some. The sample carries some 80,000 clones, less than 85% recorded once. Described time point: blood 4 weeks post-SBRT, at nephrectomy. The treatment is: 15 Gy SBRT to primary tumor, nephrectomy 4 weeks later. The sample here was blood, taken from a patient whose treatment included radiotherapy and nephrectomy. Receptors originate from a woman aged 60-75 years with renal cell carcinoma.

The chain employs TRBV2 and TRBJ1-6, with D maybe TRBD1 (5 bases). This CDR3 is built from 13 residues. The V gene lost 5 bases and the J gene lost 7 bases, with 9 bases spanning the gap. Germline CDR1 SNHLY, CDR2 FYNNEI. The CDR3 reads CASSRQGNSPLHF. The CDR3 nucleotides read TGTGCCAGCAGTCGCCAGGGCAATTCACCCCTCCACTTT.

In DNA, the CDR3 is TGCGCCAGCAGCTGGGGTGGGTCAGTCCGGGAGACCCAGTACTTC. Protein product: CASSWGGSVRETQYF. The chain combines TRBV5-1 with TRBJ2-5; D remains unclear. Germline V gene data show CDR1 as SGHRS and CDR2 as YFSETQ. This CDR3 contains 15 residues. The V and J ends lost 3 bases and 5 bases respectively, with 17 bases between them.